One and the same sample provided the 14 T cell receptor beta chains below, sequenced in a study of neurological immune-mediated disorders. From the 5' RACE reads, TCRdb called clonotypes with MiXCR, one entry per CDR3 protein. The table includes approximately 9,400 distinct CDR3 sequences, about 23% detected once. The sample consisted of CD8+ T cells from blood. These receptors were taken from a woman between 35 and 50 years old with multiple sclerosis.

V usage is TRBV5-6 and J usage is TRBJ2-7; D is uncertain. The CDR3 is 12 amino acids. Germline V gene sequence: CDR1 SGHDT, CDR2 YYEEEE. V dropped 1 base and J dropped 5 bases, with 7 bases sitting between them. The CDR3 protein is CASSLMKDEQYF. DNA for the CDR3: TGTGCCAGCAGCTTGATGAAGGACGAGCAGTACTTC.

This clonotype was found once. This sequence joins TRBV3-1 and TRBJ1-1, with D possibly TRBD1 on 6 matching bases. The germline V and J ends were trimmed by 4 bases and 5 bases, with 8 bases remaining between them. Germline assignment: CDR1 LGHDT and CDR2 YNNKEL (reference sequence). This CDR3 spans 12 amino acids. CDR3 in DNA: TGTGCCAGCAGCCGCCAGGGGACTGAAGCTTTCTTT. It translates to CASSRQGTEAFF.

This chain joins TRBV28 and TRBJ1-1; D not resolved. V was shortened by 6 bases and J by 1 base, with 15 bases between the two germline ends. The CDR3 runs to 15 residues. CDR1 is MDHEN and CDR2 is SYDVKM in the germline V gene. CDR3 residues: CASSKRRTGNTEAFF. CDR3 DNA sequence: TGTGCCAGCAGCAAACGAAGGACTGGGAACACTGAAGCTTTCTTT.

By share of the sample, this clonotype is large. The CDR3: CASSRGTSYGYTF. Here the CDR3 DNA reads TGTGCCAGCAGCCGCGGGACCAGCTATGGCTACACCTTC. The chain links TRBV7-9 to TRBJ1-2; D may be TRBD1 (5 bases). Germline CDR1 is SEHNR and CDR2 is FQNEAQ (reference sequence). The CDR3 has 13 residues. Between the trimmed V and J ends, which lost 5 bases and 4 bases, there was a span of 11 bases. The full variable domain, with the rest looked up from reference TRBV7-9 and TRBJ1-2, is DTGVSQNPRHKITKRGQNVTFRCDPISEHNRLYWYRQTLGQGPEFLTYFQNEAQLEKSRLLSDRFSAERPKGSFSTLEIQRTEQGDSAMYLCASSRGTSYGYTFGSGTRLTVV.

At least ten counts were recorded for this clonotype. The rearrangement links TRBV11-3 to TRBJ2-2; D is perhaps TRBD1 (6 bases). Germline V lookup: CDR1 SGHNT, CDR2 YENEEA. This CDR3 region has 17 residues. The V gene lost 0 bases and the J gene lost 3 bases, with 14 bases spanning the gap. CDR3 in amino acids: CASSLDWATGYTGELFF. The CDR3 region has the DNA TGTGCCAGCAGCTTAGATTGGGCGACAGGATACACCGGGGAGCTGTTTTTT.

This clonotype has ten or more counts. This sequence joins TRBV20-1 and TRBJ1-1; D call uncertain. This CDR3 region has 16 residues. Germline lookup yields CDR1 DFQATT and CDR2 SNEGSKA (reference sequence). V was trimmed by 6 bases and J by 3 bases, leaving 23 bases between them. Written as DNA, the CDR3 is TGCAGTGCCAATGGACCCACCGCTCGGGCTGACACTGAAGCTTTCTTT. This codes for CSANGPTARADTEAFF.

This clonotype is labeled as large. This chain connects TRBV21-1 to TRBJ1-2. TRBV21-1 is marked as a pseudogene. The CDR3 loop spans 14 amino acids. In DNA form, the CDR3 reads TGTGCCAGCAGCCCCGACCATTTACGAGATGGCTACACCTTC. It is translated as CASSPDHLRDGYTF.

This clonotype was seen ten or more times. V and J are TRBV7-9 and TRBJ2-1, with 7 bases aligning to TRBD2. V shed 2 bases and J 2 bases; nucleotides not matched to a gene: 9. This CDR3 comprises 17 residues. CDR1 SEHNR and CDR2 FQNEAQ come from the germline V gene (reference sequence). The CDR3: CASSLPLGSGAYNEQFF. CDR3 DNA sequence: TGTGCCAGCAGCTTACCCCTCGGCAGCGGGGCCTACAATGAGCAGTTCTTC.

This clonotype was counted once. The CDR3 loop is CASSQDWGTGTYEQYF. The DNA for the CDR3 is TGCGCCAGCAGCCAAGATTGGGGGACAGGAACCTACGAGCAGTACTTC. This chain joins TRBV4-1 and TRBJ2-7; 8 bases map to TRBD1. Germline V gene sequence: CDR1 MGHRA, CDR2 YSYEKL. Germline trimming cut 0 bases from V and 2 bases from J; bases unmatched to any gene: 6. The CDR3 spans 16 residues.

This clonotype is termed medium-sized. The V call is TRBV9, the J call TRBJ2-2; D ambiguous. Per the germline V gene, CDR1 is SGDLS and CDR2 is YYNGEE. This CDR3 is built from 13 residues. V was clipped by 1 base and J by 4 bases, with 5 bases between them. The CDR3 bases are TGTGCCAGCAGCGTATGGGGCACCGGGGAGCTGTTTTTT. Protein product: CASSVWGTGELFF.

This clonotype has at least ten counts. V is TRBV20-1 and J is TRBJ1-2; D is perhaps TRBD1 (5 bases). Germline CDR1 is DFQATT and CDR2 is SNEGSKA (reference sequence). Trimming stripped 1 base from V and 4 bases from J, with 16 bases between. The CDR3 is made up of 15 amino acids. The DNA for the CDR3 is TGCAGTGCTAGAGCGCTAAGGGGATTAGGCTATGGCTACACCTTC. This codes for CSARALRGLGYGYTF.

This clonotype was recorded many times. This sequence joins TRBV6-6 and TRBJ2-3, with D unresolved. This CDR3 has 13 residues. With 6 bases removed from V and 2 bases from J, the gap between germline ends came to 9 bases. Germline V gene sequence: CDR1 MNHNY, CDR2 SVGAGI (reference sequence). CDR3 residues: CASSHGFTDTQYF. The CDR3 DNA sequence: TGTGCCAGCAGCCACGGGTTCACAGATACGCAGTATTTT.

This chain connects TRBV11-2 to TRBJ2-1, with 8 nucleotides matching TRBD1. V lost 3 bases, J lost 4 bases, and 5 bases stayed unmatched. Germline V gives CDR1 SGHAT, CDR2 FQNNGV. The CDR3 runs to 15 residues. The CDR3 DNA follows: TGTGCCAGCAGCTTCGGGACAGGTACATACAATGAGCAGTTCTTC. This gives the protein CASSFGTGTYNEQFF. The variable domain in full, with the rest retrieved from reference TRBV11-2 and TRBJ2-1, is EAGVAQSPRYKIIEKRQSVAFWCNPISGHATLYWYQQILGQGPKLLIQFQNNGVVDDSQLPKDRFSAERLKGVDSTLKIQPAKLEDSAVYLCASSFGTGTYNEQFFGPGTRLTVL.

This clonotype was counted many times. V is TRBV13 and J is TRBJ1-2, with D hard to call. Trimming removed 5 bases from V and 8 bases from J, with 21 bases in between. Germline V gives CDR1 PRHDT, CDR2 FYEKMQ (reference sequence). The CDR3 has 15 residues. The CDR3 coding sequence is TGTGCCAGCAGCCCCTCAGTGGGGAGTCTAGGGGGCTACACCTTC. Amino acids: CASSPSVGSLGGYTF.